This T cell receptor beta chain came from a study of cytomegalovirus exposure and HLA in healthy donors. General study results and limits: The listing of approximately 160 TCR beta chains classed them as cytomegalovirus-associated.

The table came from immunoSEQ multiplex PCR; TCRdb's copy has only in-frame clones and leaves some out. Of approximately 110,000 clones detected, approximately 94% appear once; the ten largest clones hold 1% to 1.5%. The donors were part of the validation cohort, which consisted of about 130 subjects and was separate from the first cohort of 666 subjects. Notes on this clone: Its specificity is unknown.

The V and J ends lost 6 bases and 4 bases, in that order; junction bases with no gene match: 3. This CDR3 spans 14 amino acids. CDR1 and CDR2 (germline): MNHNY, SVGAGI (reference sequence). Sequencing was done on a sample of PBMCs. The rearrangement links TRBV6-6 to TRBJ2-1; 10 positions agree with TRBD2. This sequence was found in a woman aged 18-30 years in good health and CMV-seronegative. CDR3 region: CASSGLAEYNEQFF. The CDR3 DNA sequence: TGTGCCAGCAGCGGACTAGCGGAGTACAATGAGCAGTTCTTC.